The rows below give T cell receptor beta chains drawn from one sample of a study of blood T cell repertoires in COVID-19. This table comes from immunoSEQ multiplex PCR, and its TCRdb copy is limited to in-frame clones, with some not included. The data contain over 350,000 clones, roughly 89% of them singletons. The specimen was PBMCs or T cells enriched from blood (not recorded which). The receptors come from a woman aged 50 to 60 who had recovered from COVID-19. Both conserved end residues are part of each CDR3. Each record gives: J gene, V gene, D gene, clone size, CDR3 protein, CDR3 DNA. A D gene is named only where the DNA matches it firmly. Expanded clones are given a class, and other clones once, few, many or no size at all.

J gene: TRBJ1-2; V gene: TRBV4-1; D gene: -; clone size: -; CDR3 protein: CASSQVGLYGYTF; CDR3 DNA: TGCGCCAGCAGCCAAGTCGGTCTGTATGGCTACACCTTC
J gene: TRBJ2-1; V gene: TRBV5-1; D gene: TRBD2; clone size: -; CDR3 protein: CASSRTSGGPNNEQFF; CDR3 DNA: TGCGCCAGCAGCAGGACTAGCGGGGGGCCCAACAATGAGCAGTTCTTC
J gene: TRBJ1-2; V gene: TRBV5-5; D gene: -; clone size: -; CDR3 protein: CASSWGVQDYGYTF; CDR3 DNA: TGTGCCAGCAGCTGGGGCGTACAAGACTATGGCTACACCTTC
J gene: TRBJ1-2; V gene: TRBV7-8; D gene: -; clone size: -; CDR3 protein: CASSFVMAESNGYTF; CDR3 DNA: TGTGCCAGCAGCTTTGTCATGGCGGAATCTAATGGCTACACCTTC
J gene: TRBJ1-1; V gene: TRBV11-1; D gene: -; clone size: -; CDR3 protein: CASSPRHLNTEAFF; CDR3 DNA: TGTGCCAGCAGCCCCAGACACCTAAACACTGAAGCTTTCTTT
J gene: TRBJ1-5; V gene: TRBV15; D gene: -; clone size: -; CDR3 protein: CATSRDPGLNQPQHF; CDR3 DNA: TGTGCCACCAGCAGAGACCCAGGGCTCAATCAGCCCCAGCATTTT
J gene: TRBJ2-5; V gene: TRBV18; D gene: TRBD1; clone size: -; CDR3 protein: CASSPSIQDRGETQYF; CDR3 DNA: TGTGCCAGCTCACCTTCAATCCAGGACAGGGGAGAGACCCAGTACTTC
J gene: TRBJ1-1; V gene: TRBV27; D gene: TRBD1; clone size: -; CDR3 protein: CASSLRTGGITFF; CDR3 DNA: TGTGCCAGCAGTTTACGCACAGGGGGGATTACTTTCTTT
J gene: TRBJ2-1; V gene: TRBV6-5; D gene: -; clone size: few; CDR3 protein: CASTKTGMGEQFF; CDR3 DNA: TGTGCCAGCACTAAGACAGGAATGGGTGAGCAGTTCTTC
J gene: TRBJ1-6; V gene: TRBV3-1/TRBV3-2; D gene: -; clone size: -; CDR3 protein: CASSRVESSYNSPLHF; CDR3 DNA: TGTGCCAGCAGCCGGGTGGAGAGCTCCTATAATTCACCCCTCCACTTT
J gene: TRBJ1-2; V gene: TRBV18; D gene: TRBD1; clone size: -; CDR3 protein: CASSPQGQVGTYGYTF; CDR3 DNA: TGTGCCAGCTCACCACAGGGACAGGTGGGAACCTATGGCTACACCTTC